One and the same sample provided the 18 T cell receptor beta chains below, sequenced in a study of cytomegalovirus exposure and HLA in healthy donors. Primers included in the PCR were 60 Vbeta and 13 Jbeta primers. Sequenced by immunoSEQ multiplex PCR; TCRdb stores in-frame clones only, minus some. Here the sample spans 70,000 to 95,000 clones, roughly four fifths being singletons. Material for sequencing was PBMCs. The receptors here all came from a human donor in good health.

Comments on this clone: The junction shows a germline mismatch at one end, possibly a read error. V is TRBV5-1 and J is TRBJ1-5; 8 positions agree with TRBD1. Germline V gives CDR1 SGHRS, CDR2 YFSETQ. CDR3 length equals 16 residues. DNA of the CDR3: TGCGCCAGCAGCTTAACAGGGGGTGATGGCAATCAGCCCCAGAATTTT. It yields the protein CASSLTGGDGNQPQNF.

This CDR3 reads CASSEQEVPYGYTF. The CDR3 DNA reads TGTGCCAGCAGTGAGCAAGAGGTTCCCTATGGCTACACCTTC. V is TRBV6-1 and J is TRBJ1-2; D not certain. Germline CDR1 is MNHNS and CDR2 is SASEGT. Trimming pared 3 bases from V and 4 bases from J, leaving 12 bases between. The CDR3 is 14 residues long.

This clone was detected only a few times. V gene TRBV2 combines with J gene TRBJ2-6; TRBD2 aligns across 14 bases. Per germline, CDR1 SNHLY and CDR2 FYNNEI. The CDR3 totals 19 residues. With V trimmed by 5 bases and J by 0 bases, 6 bases remained unmatched. CDR3 loop: CASSLTSGGASSGANVLTF. CDR3 nucleotide sequence: TGTGCCAGCAGTTTGACTAGCGGGGGGGCAAGCTCTGGGGCCAACGTCCTGACTTTC. Full variable domain (remainder filled in from reference TRBV2 and TRBJ2-6): EPEVTQTPSHQVTQMGQEVILRCVPISNHLYFYWYRQILGQKVEFLVSFYNNEISEKSEIFDDQFSVERPDGSNFTLKIRSTKLEDSAMYFCASSLTSGGASSGANVLTFGAGSRLTVL.

This clone was counted only a few times. This chain connects TRBV27 to TRBJ1-5; D ambiguous. The V and J ends lost 5 bases and 2 bases respectively, with 13 bases between them. This CDR3 has 15 residues. Germline CDR1 MNHEY, CDR2 SMNVEV (reference sequence). Written as DNA, the CDR3 is TGTGCCAGCAGTCCGAGGGTCGCCGGCAATCAGCCCCAGCATTTT. It encodes CASSPRVAGNQPQHF.

The table lists this clone with a count of one. Other DNA sequences in the same sample also yield this CDR3. This sequence joins TRBV2 and TRBJ2-5, with TRBD1 matching 9 bases. V was clipped by 6 bases and J by 4 bases; unmatched bases: 0. The CDR3 is 12 residues long. CDR1 is SNHLY and CDR2 is FYNNEI in the germline V gene. The CDR3 here is CASRDRGETQYF. The CDR3 DNA follows: TGTGCCAGCAGGGACAGGGGAGAGACCCAGTACTTC. Using reference TRBV2 and TRBJ2-5 for the parts outside the CDR3, the full variable domain is EPEVTQTPSHQVTQMGQEVILRCVPISNHLYFYWYRQILGQKVEFLVSFYNNEISEKSEIFDDQFSVERPDGSNFTLKIRSTKLEDSAMYFCASRDRGETQYFGPGTRLLVL.

CDR3 residues: CASSLNPGTGLETQYF. The CDR3 bases are TGTGCCAGCAGCTTAAACCCCGGGACAGGGTTGGAGACCCAGTACTTC. This chain joins TRBV5-6 and TRBJ2-5; TRBD1 aligns across 9 bases. V gave up 2 bases and J gave up 5 bases; unmatched junction bases: 10. The CDR3 runs 16 residues. From germline, CDR1 is SGHDT and CDR2 YYEEEE.

This clone was counted only a few times. The chain joins TRBV5-1 to TRBJ1-4; no clear D gene. V lost 2 bases, J lost 8 bases, and 10 bases lay in between. Looked up from germline, CDR1 is SGHRS and CDR2 is YFSETQ. This CDR3 contains 13 residues. CDR3 coding DNA: TGCGCCAGCAGCTTAGACGTGAGGGAAAAACTGTTTTTT. Protein sequence: CASSLDVREKLFF.

CDR3 bases: TGTGCCAGCTCACCGACAGGGGGCCTCGGGGAGCTGTTTTTT. Its translation is CASSPTGGLGELFF. The J gene is TRBJ2-2, the V gene TRBV18; 10 bases are a match to TRBD1. Trimming cost V 3 bases and J 7 bases; bases outside gene matches: 2. There are 14 residues in the CDR3. Looked up from germline, CDR1 is KGHSH and CDR2 is LQKENI.

The rearrangement links TRBV5-1 to TRBJ1-1, with no clear D. Per the germline V gene, CDR1 is SGHRS and CDR2 is YFSETQ. The CDR3 totals 13 residues. V was shortened by 5 bases and J by 1 base, with 9 bases between the two germline ends. CDR3 DNA: TGCGCCAGCAGTGCCGGGTGGAACACTGAAGCTTTCTTT. It specifies CASSAGWNTEAFF. Complete variable domain (other parts from reference TRBV5-1 and TRBJ1-1): KAGVTQTPRYLIKTRGQQVTLSCSPISGHRSVSWYQQTPGQGLQFLFEYFSETQRNKGNFPGRFSGRQFSNSRSEMNVSTLELGDSALYLCASSAGWNTEAFFGQGTRLTVV.

The rearrangement joins TRBV9 to TRBJ1-1; 7 bases match TRBD1. The length of the CDR3 is 12 residues. The germline CDR1 and CDR2 sequences are SGDLS and YYNGEE. The J segment lost 10 bases and the V segment lost 5 bases, leaving 8 bases of the junction unmatched. CDR3 sequence: CASSRQGLIAFF. The CDR3 nucleotides read TGTGCCAGCAGTCGACAGGGTCTGATAGCTTTCTTT. Looking up the rest from reference TRBV9 and TRBJ1-1 gives the full variable domain: DSGVTQTPKHLITATGQRVTLRCSPRSGDLSVYWYQQSLDQGLQFLIQYYNGEERAKGNILERFSAQQFPDLHSELNLSSLELGDSALYFCASSRQGLIAFFGQGTRLTVV.

This chain uses TRBV5-1 with TRBJ1-2, with TRBD1 identical over 8 bases. V lost 3 bases and J lost 7; bases outside the gene matches: 5. CDR3 length equals 13 residues. Germline assignment: CDR1 SGHRS and CDR2 YFSETQ. The CDR3 spells CASSSETGAGYTF. The CDR3 DNA reads as TGCGCCAGCAGCTCGGAGACAGGGGCTGGCTACACCTTC.

J is TRBJ1-5 and V is TRBV19; weak D call: TRBD1 (6 bases). CDR1 is LNHDA and CDR2 is SQIVND in the germline V gene (reference sequence). V gave up 5 bases and J gave up 0 bases, with 11 bases separating them. The CDR3 has 15 residues. CDR3 nucleotide sequence: TGTGCCAGTAGTGGAGGACAGCATAGCAATCAGCCCCAGCATTTT. As protein: CASSGGQHSNQPQHF.

In DNA form, the CDR3 reads TGTGCCAGTAGTATCGTAAGAGGCACAGATACGCAGTATTTT. Its translation is CASSIVRGTDTQYF. V usage is TRBV19 and J usage is TRBJ2-3, with D hard to call. Germline lookup yields CDR1 LNHDA and CDR2 SQIVND (reference sequence). The CDR3 contains 14 residues. The germline V and J ends were trimmed by 3 bases and 1 base, with 8 bases remaining between them.

The CDR3 region has the DNA TGTGCCACCAGCAGAGACAGGGGGGACGAAAAACTGTTTTTT. Translation: CATSRDRGDEKLFF. The V and J genes are TRBV15 and TRBJ1-4, with TRBD1 matching 7 bases. Germline V gene lookup returns CDR1 LNHNV and CDR2 YYDKDF (reference sequence). Trimming cost V 0 bases and J 8 bases; bases outside gene matches: 3. The CDR3 has 14 residues.

The rearrangement links TRBV6-4 to TRBJ2-2, with TRBD2 matching over 9 bases. The trim removed 6 bases at V and 3 bases at J, leaving 2 bases unmatched. CDR3 size: 14 residues. Germline assignment: CDR1 MRHNA and CDR2 SNTAGT. The CDR3 is CASRGGGDTGELFF. CDR3 in DNA: TGTGCCAGCAGGGGCGGGGGGGACACCGGGGAGCTGTTTTTT.

The chain recombines TRBV7-2 with TRBJ2-5; TRBD2 agrees at 12 bases. Germline trimming cut 6 bases from V and 4 bases from J; bases unmatched to any gene: 12. Per germline, CDR1 SGHTA and CDR2 FQGNSA. This CDR3 is built from 17 residues. The CDR3 nucleotides read TGTGCCAGCAGGGGTGGCCCGGGACTAGCGGGTTTAGAGACCCAGTACTTC. It encodes CASRGGPGLAGLETQYF.

This chain joins TRBV2 and TRBJ1-2, with 8 bases fitting TRBD1. After removal of 7 bases from V and 8 bases from J, the junction contained 15 bases not matched to a gene. The CDR3 loop spans 15 amino acids. Germline values: CDR1 SNHLY, CDR2 FYNNEI. The CDR3 is CASISQERTGRGYTF. The DNA for the CDR3 is TGTGCCAGCATTTCCCAAGAAAGGACAGGGCGAGGCTACACCTTC.

CDR3 residues: CASSLVGDRADTEAFF. In nucleotides, the CDR3 is TGTGCCAGCAGCTTGGTGGGGGACAGGGCGGACACTGAAGCTTTCTTT. This sequence joins TRBV5-6 and TRBJ1-1, with 9 bases identical to TRBD1. Germline loops: CDR1 SGHDT, CDR2 YYEEEE. This CDR3 is 16 amino acids long. V trimming: 0 bases; J trimming: 3 bases; junction bases outside the gene matches: 6.